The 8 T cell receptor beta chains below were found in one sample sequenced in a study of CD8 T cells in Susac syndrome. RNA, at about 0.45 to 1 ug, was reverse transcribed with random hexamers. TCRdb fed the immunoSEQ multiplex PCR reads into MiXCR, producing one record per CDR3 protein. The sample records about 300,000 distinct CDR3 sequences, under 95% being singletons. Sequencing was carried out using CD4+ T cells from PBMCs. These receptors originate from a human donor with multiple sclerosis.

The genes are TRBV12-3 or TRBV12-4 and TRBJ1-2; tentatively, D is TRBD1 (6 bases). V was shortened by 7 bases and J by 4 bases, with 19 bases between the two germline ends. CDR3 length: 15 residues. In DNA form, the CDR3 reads TGTGCCAGCACACCTATCGGCAGGGGAATCTATGGCTACACCTTC. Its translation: CASTPIGRGIYGYTF.

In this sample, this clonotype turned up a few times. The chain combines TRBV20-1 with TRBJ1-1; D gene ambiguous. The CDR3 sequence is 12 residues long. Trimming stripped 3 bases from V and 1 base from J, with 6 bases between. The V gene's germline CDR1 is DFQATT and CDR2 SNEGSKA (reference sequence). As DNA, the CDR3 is TGCAGTGCTAGCGGCGGGAACACTGAAGCTTTCTTT. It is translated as CSASGGNTEAFF.

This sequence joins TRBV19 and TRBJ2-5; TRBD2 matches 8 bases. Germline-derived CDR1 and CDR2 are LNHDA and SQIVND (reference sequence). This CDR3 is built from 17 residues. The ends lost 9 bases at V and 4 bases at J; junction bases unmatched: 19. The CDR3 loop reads CASYLGRASGRPETQYF. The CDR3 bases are TGTGCCAGCTACCTTGGCAGGGCTAGCGGGCGTCCAGAGACCCAGTACTTC.

The CDR3 is CASSLGGPISGYTF. CDR3 nucleotides: TGTGCCAGCAGTTTGGGGGGCCCTATCTCTGGCTACACCTTC. The V call is TRBV28, the J call TRBJ1-2; D may be TRBD1 (6 bases). Germline CDR1 reads MDHEN; CDR2 reads SYDVKM. CDR3 length: 14 amino acids. Trimming removed 3 bases at V and 7 bases at J, with 15 bases between.

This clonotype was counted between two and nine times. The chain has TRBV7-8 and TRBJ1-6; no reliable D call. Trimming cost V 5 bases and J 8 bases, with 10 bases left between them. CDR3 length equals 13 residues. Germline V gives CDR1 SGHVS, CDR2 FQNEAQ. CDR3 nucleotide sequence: TGTGCCAGCAGCCGCCTCGGGGATTCACCCCTCCACTTT. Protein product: CASSRLGDSPLHF.

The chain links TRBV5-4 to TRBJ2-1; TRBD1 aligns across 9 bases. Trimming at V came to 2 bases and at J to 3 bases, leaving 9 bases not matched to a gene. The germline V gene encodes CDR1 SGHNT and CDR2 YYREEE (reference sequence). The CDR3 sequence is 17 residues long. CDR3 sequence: CASSFFTGGGVYNEQFF. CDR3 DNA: TGTGCCAGCAGCTTTTTCACAGGGGGCGGTGTCTACAATGAGCAGTTCTTC.

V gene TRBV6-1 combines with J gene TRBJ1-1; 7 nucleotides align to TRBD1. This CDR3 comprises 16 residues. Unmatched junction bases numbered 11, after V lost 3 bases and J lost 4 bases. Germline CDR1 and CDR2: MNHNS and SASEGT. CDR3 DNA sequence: TGTGCCAGCAGTGATTCAAATTGGACAGGTCGCACTGAAGCTTTCTTT. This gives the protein CASSDSNWTGRTEAFF.

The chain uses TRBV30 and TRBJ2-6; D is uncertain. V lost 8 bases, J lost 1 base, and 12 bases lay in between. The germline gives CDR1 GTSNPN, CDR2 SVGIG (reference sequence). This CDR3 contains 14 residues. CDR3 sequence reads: CARNYGSGANVLTF. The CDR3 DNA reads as TGTGCCCGAAACTATGGGTCTGGGGCCAACGTCCTGACTTTC.